The clone carrying this TCR beta chain was observed at least ten times. Its antigen is currently unknown. The study amplified TCR beta CDR3 regions using RNA transcripts. A first-round RT-PCR used HTBI primers, followed by a second-round multiplex PCR. Via MiXCR, TCRdb re-called the multiplex PCR reads, giving one row per CDR3 protein. The table has 360,000 or so distinct CDR3 sequences, around 16% seen once. The sample originates from a study of Graves' ophthalmopathy and Graves' hyperthyroidism. Looking at the study overall: Ahead of any treatment, peripheral blood was obtained at the initial diagnosis. Whole-study findings and limits: Detection in blood was also observed for most expanded thyroid clonotypes above 0.001 frequency.

CDR1 SGHTA and CDR2 FQGTGA come from the germline V gene. There are 14 residues in the CDR3. Between the trimmed V and J ends, which lost 5 bases and 5 bases, there was a span of 12 bases. Exclusion covered patients with other autoimmune diseases or uncontrolled infections (as well as pregnancy or lactation). PBMCs originated in roughly 9.3 ml of fresh peripheral blood. The rearrangement uses TRBV7-3 and TRBJ2-2, with D perhaps being TRBD1 or TRBD2 (7 bases each). The sequence was collected from a woman between 18 and 29 years old with Graves' ophthalmopathy. The specimen sequenced was peripheral blood. The CDR3 loop reads CASSPGGGTGELFF. In DNA, the CDR3 is TGTGCCAGCAGCCCAGGGGGGGGGACCGGGGAGCTGTTTTTT.